This T cell receptor beta chain emerged from a study of blood T cell repertoires in COVID-19. Overall study context: In each case, the material was cDNA or gDNA derived from T cells, B-cell-depleted T cells, or PBMCs.

Comment on this clone: Other DNA sequences in the same sample also yield this CDR3.

The CDR3 spans 15 residues. Germline values: CDR1 SGHRS, CDR2 YFSETQ. V was clipped by 2 bases and J by 0 bases, with 12 bases between them. Generated by immunoSEQ multiplex PCR, the TCRdb table keeps only in-frame clones and is missing some. The table has about 270,000 clones, approximately 89% seen once; the top ten hold less than 2%. Individuals aged roughly 18 to 95 years were recruited from 24 US areas. Sequenced: PBMCs or T cells enriched from blood (not recorded which). This chain joins TRBV5-1 and TRBJ2-7; no clear D. The clonotype comes from a woman aged 60-70 years who had recovered from COVID-19. CDR3 bases: TGCGCCAGCAGCTTAGACTCACCCAGCTCCTACGAGCAGTACTTC. As protein: CASSLDSPSSYEQYF. Drawing the rest from reference TRBV5-1 and TRBJ2-7, the complete variable domain is KAGVTQTPRYLIKTRGQQVTLSCSPISGHRSVSWYQQTPGQGLQFLFEYFSETQRNKGNFPGRFSGRQFSNSRSEMNVSTLELGDSALYLCASSLDSPSSYEQYFGPGTRLTVT.